This TCR beta chain was captured by sequencing in a study of T-cell reconstitution after alpha-beta-depleted transplantation in children. Study-wide findings and caveats: At the one-year point after transplant, T-cell counts and TCRbeta diversity were found to come mostly from T cells that had been newly produced. At day 60, the high TCRbeta diversity found in some patients originated from recipient T cells and thymic progenitors that had survived.

This CDR3 has 15 amino acids. V lost 4 bases to trimming and J lost 4 bases, with 16 bases between them. Germline values: CDR1 MGHRA, CDR2 YSYEKL. Preparation of the TCRbeta library was carried out with unique molecular identifiers. TCRdb re-analysed the PCR reads in MiXCR, keeping a single row per CDR3 protein. This sample has hundreds of thousands of distinct CDR3 sequences, with approximately 15% found just once. Regarding this clonotype: Antigen specificity is unknown.

The clonotype was recovered from a male patient younger than 18 who had a stem cell transplant for acute lymphoblastic leukemia, so the T cells may come from the graft donor. The gene calls are TRBV4-1 and TRBJ2-5; D is perhaps TRBD2 (5 bases). The source was PBMCs, mostly from graft donor cells, collected 360 days after TCRalphabeta/CD19-depleted stem cell transplant. The CDR3 is CASSPTGLAAETQYF. The CDR3 DNA is TGCGCCAGCAGCCCGACCGGACTCGCGGCAGAGACCCAGTACTTC.